Below, one TCR beta chain is given with its context. The antigen is unknown. Here immunoSEQ multiplex PCR was the method, and the copy in TCRdb shows in-frame clones only, minus some. Of some 1 million clones detected, approximately 70% appear once; the ten largest clones hold approximately 1.5%. CDR3 length: 13 amino acids. V was cut by 4 bases and J by 9 bases, with 13 bases left in between. Germline loops: CDR1 SGHDN, CDR2 FVKESK. This entry belongs to a study of shared clonotypes between healthy human individuals. Study observations and caveats: There were few donors, and this limited the genetic and exposure-history diversity represented. Only blood underwent sampling, and tissue repertoires likely differ. In contrast to clonotypes shared by all four donors, non-shared clonotypes had lower generation probabilities. Among the subsets, naive ones generally showed larger estimated richness than memory ones.

V is TRBV14 and J is TRBJ2-4; a possible D gene is TRBD1 (6 bases). The receptor comes from a man aged 18 to 30 in good health. Material: memory CD4+ T cells sorted from blood. The subset: CD45RA-negative fraction. This CDR3 is CASSLTGLSIQYF. The CDR3 DNA reads as TGTGCCAGCAGCCTAACAGGGCTAAGCATTCAGTACTTC.